The clone carrying this T cell receptor (beta chain) has just one count. What it recognizes is unknown. The data stem from a study of T cell responses to AZD1222 COVID-19 vaccine. Whole-study results and caveats: Scientists sampled the repertoires only once the peak T cell response had passed. Most donors were white British and more were female, and clonal diversity was possibly underestimated.

CDR1 and CDR2 from the germline V gene are LNHDA and SQIVND (reference sequence). This CDR3 has 16 residues. The J segment lost 5 bases and the V segment lost 1 base, leaving 10 bases of the junction unmatched. Only in-frame clones appear in the TCRdb table, and some are missing; sequencing was by immunoSEQ multiplex PCR. Seen here are around 120,000 clones, about 90% observed once, and the top ten hold 14%. The V gene is TRBV19, the J gene TRBJ2-5, with TRBD1 matching 7 bases. Sample: peripheral blood, taken on day 0 of AZD1222 vaccination. The TCR originated in an adult in good health. This CDR3 is CASSIVGDRVGETQYF. Written as DNA, the CDR3 is TGTGCCAGTAGTATAGTCGGCGACAGGGTCGGTGAGACCCAGTACTTC.